Sequencing of this TCR beta chain was carried out in a study of blood T cell repertoires in COVID-19. As for the study in general: Whether acute or convalescent, the COVID-19 samples came from the United States, Italy and Spain. PBMCs, B-cell-depleted T cells, or T cells were the source of the cDNA or gDNA that made up the material.

The count of this clone is one. CDR1 SGHRS and CDR2 YFSETQ come from the germline V gene. V lost 0 bases and J lost 1, with 7 bases in between. The CDR3 loop spans 14 amino acids. In the original workflow: Nucleated cell counts were estimated from reference gene primer amplification. Libraries were prepared by immunoSEQ multiplex PCR; TCRdb keeps only in-frame clonotypes and omits some of them. Clone size and V and J calls were adopted from that table, with D and trimming inferred from the DNA. Of about 190,000 clones listed, 85% to 90% were seen once; the top ten hold approximately 0.88%. The V gene is TRBV5-1, the J gene TRBJ1-1, with no clear D. The sequencing sample was made of peripheral blood. This TCR derives from a woman aged 18-29 years who had recovered from COVID-19. The CDR3 here is CASSLASGNTEAFF. DNA for the CDR3: TGCGCCAGCAGCTTGGCGTCAGGGAACACTGAAGCTTTCTTT.